This TCR beta chain was recovered during a study of T cell repertoires in cytomegalovirus infection. Overall study: Public TCR beta signatures indicated both CMV infection and matching HLA type. Study-level results: The study found HLA-C-restricted CMV-specific TCR beta clonotypes dominating the ex vivo response.

In TCRdb, the reads were re-called with MiXCR into one record per CDR3 protein. The sample lists hundreds of thousands of distinct CDR3 sequences, around 30% occurring once. Points on this clonotype: The antigen is not known.

Looked up from germline, CDR1 is LNHDA and CDR2 is SQIVND (reference sequence). Trimming shortened V by 6 bases and J by 5 bases, and 16 bases separated the two germline ends. The CDR3 is 14 residues long. The chain uses TRBV19 and TRBJ1-1; tentatively, D is TRBD1 (5 bases). The specimen was cultured CD8+ T cells from PBMCs, collected from culture after CMV antigen stimulation. This sequence was found in a human donor in good health (CMV status not recorded). Some clones in this sample may be carry-over from other donors' samples. The DNA for the CDR3 is TGTGCCAGTAGCATCAGGGAGCTCTGGACTGAAGCTTTCTTT. As protein: CASSIRELWTEAFF.